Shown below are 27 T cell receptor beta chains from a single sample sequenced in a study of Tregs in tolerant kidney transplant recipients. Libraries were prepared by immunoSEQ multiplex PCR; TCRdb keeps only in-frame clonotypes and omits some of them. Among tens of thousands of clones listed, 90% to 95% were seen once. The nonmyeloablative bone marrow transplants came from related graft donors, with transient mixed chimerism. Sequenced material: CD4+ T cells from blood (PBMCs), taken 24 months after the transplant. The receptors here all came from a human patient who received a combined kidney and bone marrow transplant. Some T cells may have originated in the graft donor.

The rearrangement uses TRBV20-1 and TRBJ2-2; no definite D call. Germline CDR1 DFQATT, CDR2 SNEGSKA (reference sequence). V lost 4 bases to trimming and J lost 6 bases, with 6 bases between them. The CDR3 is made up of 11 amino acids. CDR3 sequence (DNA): TGCAGTGCTACCCGGTCCGGGGAGCTGTTTTTT. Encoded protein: CSATRSGELFF.

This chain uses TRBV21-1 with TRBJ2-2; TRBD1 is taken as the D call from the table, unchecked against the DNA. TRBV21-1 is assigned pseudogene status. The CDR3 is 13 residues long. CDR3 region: CASITGFGGELFF. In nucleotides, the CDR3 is TGTGCCAGCATTACAGGGTTCGGCGGGGAGCTGTTTTTT.

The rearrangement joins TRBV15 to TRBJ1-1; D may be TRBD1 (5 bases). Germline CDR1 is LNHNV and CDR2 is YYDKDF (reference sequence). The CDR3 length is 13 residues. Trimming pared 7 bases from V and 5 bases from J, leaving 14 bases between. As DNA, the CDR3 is TGTGCCACCACCCCAGGGCCCGGAACTGAAGCTTTCTTT. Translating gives CATTPGPGTEAFF.

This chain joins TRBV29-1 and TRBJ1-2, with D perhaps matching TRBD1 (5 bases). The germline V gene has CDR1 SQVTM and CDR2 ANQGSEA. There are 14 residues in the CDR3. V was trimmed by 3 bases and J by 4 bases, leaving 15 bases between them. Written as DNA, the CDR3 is TGCAGCGTTGAGAGTATAGGGGCTCTCTATGGCTACACCTTC. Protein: CSVESIGALYGYTF.

CDR3 loop: CASSLVRGNTEAFF. The CDR3 region has the DNA TGCGCCAGCAGCTTGGTCCGAGGGAACACTGAAGCTTTCTTT. The chain recombines TRBV5-1 with TRBJ1-1; D unresolved. The CDR3 is 14 amino acids. The germline V gene encodes CDR1 SGHRS and CDR2 YFSETQ. V was trimmed by 0 bases and J by 1 base, leaving 7 bases between them.

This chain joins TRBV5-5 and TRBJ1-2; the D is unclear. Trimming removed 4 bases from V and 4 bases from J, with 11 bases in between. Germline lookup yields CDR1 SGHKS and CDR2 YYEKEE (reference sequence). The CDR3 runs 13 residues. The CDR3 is CASSPSPTYGYTF. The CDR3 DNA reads TGTGCCAGCAGCCCTAGTCCCACCTATGGCTACACCTTC.

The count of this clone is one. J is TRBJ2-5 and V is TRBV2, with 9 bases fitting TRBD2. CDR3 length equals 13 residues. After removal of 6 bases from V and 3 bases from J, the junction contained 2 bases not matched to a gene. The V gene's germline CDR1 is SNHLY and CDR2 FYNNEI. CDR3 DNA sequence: TGTGCCAGCAGAAGGACTAGCGAAGAGACCCAGTACTTC. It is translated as CASRRTSEETQYF.

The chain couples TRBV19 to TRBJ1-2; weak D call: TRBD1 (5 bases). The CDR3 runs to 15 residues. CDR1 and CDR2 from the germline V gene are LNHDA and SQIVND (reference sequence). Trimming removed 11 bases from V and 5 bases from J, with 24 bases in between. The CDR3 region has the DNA TGTGCCGGTAAAGCGGGGACCGCATCGCCATATGGCTACACCTTC. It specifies CAGKAGTASPYGYTF.

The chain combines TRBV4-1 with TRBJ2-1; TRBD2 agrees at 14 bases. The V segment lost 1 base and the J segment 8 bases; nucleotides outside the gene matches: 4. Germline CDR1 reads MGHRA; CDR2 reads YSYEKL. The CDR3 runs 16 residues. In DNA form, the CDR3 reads TGCGCCAGCAGCCAAGTGACTAGCGGGGGGGCTTATGAGCAGTTCTTC. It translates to CASSQVTSGGAYEQFF.

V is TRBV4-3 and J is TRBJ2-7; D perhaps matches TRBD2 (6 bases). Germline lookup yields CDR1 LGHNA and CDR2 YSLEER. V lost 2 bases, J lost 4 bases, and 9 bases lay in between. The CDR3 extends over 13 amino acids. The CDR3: CASSQRAGYEQYF. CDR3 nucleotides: TGCGCCAGCAGCCAAAGAGCGGGTTACGAGCAGTACTTC.

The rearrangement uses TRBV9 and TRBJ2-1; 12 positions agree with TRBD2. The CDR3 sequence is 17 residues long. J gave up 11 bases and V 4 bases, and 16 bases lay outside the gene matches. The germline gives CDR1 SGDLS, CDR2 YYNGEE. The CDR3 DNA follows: TGTGCCAGCAGCCGTAGAGGGTCTAGCGGGGGGGCCCTGAAGCAGTTCTTC. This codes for CASSRRGSSGGALKQFF.

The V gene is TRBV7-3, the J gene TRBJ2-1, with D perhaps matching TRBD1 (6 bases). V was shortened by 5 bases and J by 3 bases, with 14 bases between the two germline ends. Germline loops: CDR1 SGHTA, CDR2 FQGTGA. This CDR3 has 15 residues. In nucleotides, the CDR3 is TGTGCCAGCAGCCCCCGGGACACATTCTACAATGAGCAGTTCTTC. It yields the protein CASSPRDTFYNEQFF.

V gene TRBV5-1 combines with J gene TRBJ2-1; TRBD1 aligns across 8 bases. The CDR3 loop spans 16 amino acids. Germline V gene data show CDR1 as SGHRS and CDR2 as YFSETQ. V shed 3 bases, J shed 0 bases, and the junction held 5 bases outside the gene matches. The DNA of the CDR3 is TGCGCCAGCAGCTGGACAGGGATTGCCTCCTACAATGAGCAGTTCTTC. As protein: CASSWTGIASYNEQFF.

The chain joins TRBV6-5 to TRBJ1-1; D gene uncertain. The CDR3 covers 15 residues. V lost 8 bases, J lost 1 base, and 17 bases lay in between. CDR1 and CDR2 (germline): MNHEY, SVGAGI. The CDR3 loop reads CASRTQFDWNTEAFF. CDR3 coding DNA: TGTGCCAGCCGTACCCAATTCGACTGGAACACTGAAGCTTTCTTT.

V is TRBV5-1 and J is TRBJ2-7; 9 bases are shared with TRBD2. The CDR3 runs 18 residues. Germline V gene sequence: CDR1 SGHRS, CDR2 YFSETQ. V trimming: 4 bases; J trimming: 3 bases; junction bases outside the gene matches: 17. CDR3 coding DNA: TGCGCCAGCAGCCGTCTCCCTAGCGGGGTCCGGCGTTTCTACGAGCAGTACTTC. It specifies CASSRLPSGVRRFYEQYF.

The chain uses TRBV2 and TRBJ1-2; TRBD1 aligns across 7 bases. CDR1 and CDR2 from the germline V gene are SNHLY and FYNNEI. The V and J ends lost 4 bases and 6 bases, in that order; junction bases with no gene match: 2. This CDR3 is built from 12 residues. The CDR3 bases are TGTGCCAGCAGTGGACAGGGAGATGGCTACACCTTC. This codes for CASSGQGDGYTF.

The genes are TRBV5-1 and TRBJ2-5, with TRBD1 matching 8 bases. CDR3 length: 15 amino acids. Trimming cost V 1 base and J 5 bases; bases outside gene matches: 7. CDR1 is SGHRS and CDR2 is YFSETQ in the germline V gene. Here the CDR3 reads CASSLLGTGRETQYF. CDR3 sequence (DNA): TGCGCCAGCAGCTTGTTAGGGACAGGCAGGGAGACCCAGTACTTC. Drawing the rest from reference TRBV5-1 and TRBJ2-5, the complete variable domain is KAGVTQTPRYLIKTRGQQVTLSCSPISGHRSVSWYQQTPGQGLQFLFEYFSETQRNKGNFPGRFSGRQFSNSRSEMNVSTLELGDSALYLCASSLLGTGRETQYFGPGTRLLVL.

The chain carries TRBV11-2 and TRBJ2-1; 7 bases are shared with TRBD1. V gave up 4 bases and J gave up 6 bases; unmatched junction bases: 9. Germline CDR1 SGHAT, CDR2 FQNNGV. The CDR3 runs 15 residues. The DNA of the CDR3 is TGTGCCAGCAGCTCCCTAGGGGGCAGGTTCAATGAGCAGTTCTTC. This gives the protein CASSSLGGRFNEQFF. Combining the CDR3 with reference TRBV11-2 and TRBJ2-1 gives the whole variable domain EAGVAQSPRYKIIEKRQSVAFWCNPISGHATLYWYQQILGQGPKLLIQFQNNGVVDDSQLPKDRFSAERLKGVDSTLKIQPAKLEDSAVYLCASSSLGGRFNEQFFGPGTRLTVL.

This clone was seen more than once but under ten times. DNA for the CDR3: TGTGCCAGCAGTGCGGGACAGGGCTATGGCTACACCTTC. As protein: CASSAGQGYGYTF. The chain has TRBV2 and TRBJ1-2, with 9 nucleotides matching TRBD1. The CDR3 extends over 13 amino acids. Trimming cost V 4 bases and J 4 bases; bases outside gene matches: 1. Germline lookup yields CDR1 SNHLY and CDR2 FYNNEI.

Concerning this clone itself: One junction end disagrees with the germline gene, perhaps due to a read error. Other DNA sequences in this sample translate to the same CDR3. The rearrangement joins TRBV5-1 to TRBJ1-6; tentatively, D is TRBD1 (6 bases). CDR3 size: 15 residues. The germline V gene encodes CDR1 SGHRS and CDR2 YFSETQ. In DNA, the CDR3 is TGCGCCAGCAGCTTGGTTTCAGGGGCAAATTCCCCCCTCCACTTT. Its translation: CASSLVSGANSPLHF.

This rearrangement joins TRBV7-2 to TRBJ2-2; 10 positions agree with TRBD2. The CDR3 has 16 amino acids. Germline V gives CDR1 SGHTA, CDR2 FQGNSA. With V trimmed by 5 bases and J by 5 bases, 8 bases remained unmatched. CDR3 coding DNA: TGTGCCAGCAGCCATCAGGGACTAGCGAGTACCGGGGAGCTGTTTTTT. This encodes CASSHQGLASTGELFF.

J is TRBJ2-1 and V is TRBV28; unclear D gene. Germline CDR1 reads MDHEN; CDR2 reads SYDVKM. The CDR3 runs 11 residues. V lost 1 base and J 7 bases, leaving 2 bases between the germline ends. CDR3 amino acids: CASSLSNEQFF. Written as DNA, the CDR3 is TGTGCCAGCAGTTTATCAAATGAGCAGTTCTTC.

CDR3 sequence: CASDSSGGGETQYF. The CDR3 DNA sequence: TGTGCCTCCGACTCTAGCGGGGGTGGAGAGACCCAGTACTTC. This sequence joins TRBV30 and TRBJ2-5; 10 positions match TRBD2. J was trimmed by 4 bases and V by 7 bases; bases with no gene match: 9. The germline V gene has CDR1 GTSNPN and CDR2 SVGIG (reference sequence). The CDR3 sequence is 14 residues long.

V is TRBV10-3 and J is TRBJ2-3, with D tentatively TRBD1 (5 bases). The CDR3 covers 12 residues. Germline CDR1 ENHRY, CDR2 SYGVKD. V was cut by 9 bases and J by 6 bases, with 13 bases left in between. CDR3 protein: CAIGHYGDTQYF. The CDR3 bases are TGTGCCATAGGACACTACGGGGATACGCAGTATTTT.

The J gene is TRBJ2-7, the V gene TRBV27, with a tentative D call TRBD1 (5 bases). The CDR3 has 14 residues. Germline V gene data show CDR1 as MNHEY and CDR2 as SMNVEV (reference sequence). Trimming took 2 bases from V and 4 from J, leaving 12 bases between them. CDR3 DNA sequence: TGTGCCAGCAGTTTAAAGGGGAACCTTTACGAGCAGTACTTC. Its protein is CASSLKGNLYEQYF.

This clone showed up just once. CDR3 in DNA: TGTGCCAGCACTGGACACCTCAATCAGCCCCAGCATTTT. Translation gives CASTGHLNQPQHF. The chain links TRBV6-1 to TRBJ1-5; a weak D match, TRBD1 (5 bases). The CDR3 runs 13 residues. Germline V gene data show CDR1 as MNHNS and CDR2 as SASEGT. Trimming pared 7 bases from V and 3 bases from J, leaving 10 bases between.

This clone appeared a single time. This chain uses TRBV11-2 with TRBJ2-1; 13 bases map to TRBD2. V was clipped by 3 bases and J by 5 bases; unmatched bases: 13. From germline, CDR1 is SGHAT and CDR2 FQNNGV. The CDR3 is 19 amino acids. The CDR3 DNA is TGTGCCAGCAGCTTTAGACTAGCGGGAGGATCACTAAACAACAATGAGCAGTTCTTC. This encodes CASSFRLAGGSLNNNEQFF.